This T cell receptor (beta chain) was captured by sequencing in a study of cytomegalovirus exposure and HLA in healthy donors. The study, taken as a whole, reports: Some V segments (TRBV6-2 and TRBV6-3 among them) were excluded as indistinguishable. V- and J-gene trimming in TCR beta was tied to a missense DCLRE1C variant by an analysis performed later. What a later analysis reportedly showed was that an Asian-associated ancestry cluster had fewer N-insertions than the roughly 670-donor mean. Productive rates of about 90% or about 30% were seen for most TCR beta V segments in an earlier analysis.

Primers included in the PCR were 60 Vbeta and 13 Jbeta primers. The table came from immunoSEQ multiplex PCR; TCRdb's copy has only in-frame clones and leaves some out. This table has 120,000 or so clones, around three quarters appearing once. This clone was recorded a few times. Its target is not known. V was clipped by 5 bases and J by 5 bases, with 19 bases between them. Germline values: CDR1 SEHNR, CDR2 FQNEAQ (reference sequence). This CDR3 has 15 residues. Sequenced sample: PBMCs. The source is a woman aged 40 to 49 in good health and CMV-seronegative. This chain links TRBV7-9 with TRBJ2-7; a weak D match, TRBD1 (7 bases). The CDR3 nucleotides read TGTGCCAGCAGCGAGCCCGCCAGGGGGAGGCACGAGCAGTACTTC. It encodes CASSEPARGRHEQYF.